This TCR beta chain was captured by sequencing in a study of T cells after yellow fever vaccination. Study-level information: Preparation of the low-cell-number fractions used SMART-Seq v4 Ultra Low Input.

Trimming removed 3 bases at V and 9 bases at J, with 12 bases between. The CDR3 contains 14 residues. Germline V CDR1 and CDR2: MDHEN, SYDVKM. Notes on the study in general: From the bulk population, abundant clonotypes could contaminate and appear within FACS-sorted repertoires. Among all clonotypes, a small share was observed in both CD4 and CD8 compartments. Reappearing after the booster were most of the clones from primary vaccination (96% CD4, approximately 89% CD8).

TCRdb re-called the 5' RACE reads with MiXCR, one entry per CDR3 protein. The table has about 320,000 distinct CDR3 sequences, over 8.5% seen once. In this sample, this clonotype turned up many times. The antigen remains unidentified. The V and J genes are TRBV28 and TRBJ1-6; D uncertain. The receptor's source is a man younger than 30 who received the YFV17D yellow fever vaccine. The sequenced sample was CD4+ T cells sorted from PBMCs, obtained 45 days after the yellow fever booster vaccination. CDR3 loop: CASSLIGLGSPLHF. The CDR3 DNA follows: TGTGCCAGCAGTTTGATAGGGCTCGGTTCACCCCTCCACTTT.